This is a list of T cell receptor beta chains from one sample in a study of beta chain features in type 1 diabetes. Libraries were prepared by immunoSEQ multiplex PCR; TCRdb keeps only in-frame clonotypes and omits some of them. The sample has hundreds of thousands of clones, roughly 10% seen once. Sequencing used naive CD4+ T cells from blood. All receptors derive from a man in his thirties or forties with type 1 diabetes. Both conserved end residues are part of each CDR3. Fields, in order: D gene, clone size, V gene, J gene, CDR3 DNA, CDR3 protein. D genes are given only for firm matches. Only part of the rows carry a size: once, few, many, or a class if the clone is expanded.

.	.	TRBV7-8	TRBJ2-1	TGTGCCAGCAGCTTAATAAATGAGCAGTTCTTC	CASSLINEQFF
.	.	TRBV5-1	TRBJ1-2	TGCGCCAGCAGTGACACCGGGGACTATGGCTACACCTTC	CASSDTGDYGYTF
TRBD1	.	TRBV5-1	TRBJ2-1	TGCGCCAGCAGCAGGAGGGGACAGGGGGCTTTTGATGAGCAGTTCTTC	CASSRRGQGAFDEQFF
.	few	TRBV27	TRBJ2-1	TGTGCCAGCAGTCGCGGACAGACACCCCGCTCCTACAATGAGCAGTTCTTC	CASSRGQTPRSYNEQFF
TRBD1	few	TRBV28	TRBJ2-5	TGTGCCAGCAGTCCTACAGGGGCCCAGGGGACCCAGTACTTC	CASSPTGAQGTQYF
.	few	TRBV5-1	TRBJ2-7	TGCGCCAGCAGCTTGGCCGGCAGGGAGGACGAGCAGTACTTC	CASSLAGREDEQYF
TRBD1	.	TRBV18	TRBJ1-2	TGTGCCAGCTCCCGGGACAGCACTAACTATGGCTACACCTTC	CASSRDSTNYGYTF
TRBD1	few	TRBV14	TRBJ1-2	TGTGCCAGCAGCCCTAGTCGACAGGGGTTAAGGGGCTACACCTTC	CASSPSRQGLRGYTF
TRBD1	few	TRBV10-3	TRBJ2-5	TGTGCCGTGGCGGGGACAGGAGCACAAGAGACCCAGTACTTC	CAVAGTGAQETQYF
.	few	TRBV9	TRBJ2-1	TGTGCCAGCACTCTCCACAATGAGCAGTTCTTC	CASTLHNEQFF
.	.	TRBV5-6	TRBJ1-2	TGTGCCAGCAGCATTACAGGGCGCGGCTACACCTTC	CASSITGRGYTF
TRBD2	.	TRBV11-3	TRBJ2-3	TGTGCCAGCAGCCCTACTGGCGGGGGTGAGCAGTATTTT	CASSPTGGGEQYF
TRBD2	.	TRBV9	TRBJ2-7	TGTGCCAGCAGCGTAGGCGCTAGCGGGATACCCTACGAGCAGTACTTC	CASSVGASGIPYEQYF
.	few	TRBV6-5	TRBJ2-7	TGTGCCAGCAGCCACGACATGGGCTACGAGCAGTACTTC	CASSHDMGYEQYF
TRBD1	few	TRBV5-6	TRBJ2-7	TGTGCCAGCAGCCTCCCCGGGACAGGACGGGTCGAGCAGTACTTC	CASSLPGTGRVEQYF
TRBD2	.	TRBV9	TRBJ2-1	TGTGCCAGCAGCGTAGAACTAGCGGCCTCCTACAATGAGCAGTTCTTC	CASSVELAASYNEQFF
.	.	TRBV25-1	TRBJ2-5	TGTGCCAGCAGTGAATGGATCCGGGGGCAAGAGACCCAGTACTTC	CASSEWIRGQETQYF
.	few	TRBV19	TRBJ2-7	TGTGCCAGTAGTCTCTACCCCGGCGAGCAGTACTTC	CASSLYPGEQYF
.	.	TRBV11-2	TRBJ2-7	TGTGCCAGCAGCTTCTCCTACGAGCAGTACTTC	CASSFSYEQYF
TRBD1	.	TRBV28	TRBJ2-7	TGTGCCAGCAGCAGTATTGACAGGGCCAACGAGCAGTACTTC	CASSSIDRANEQYF